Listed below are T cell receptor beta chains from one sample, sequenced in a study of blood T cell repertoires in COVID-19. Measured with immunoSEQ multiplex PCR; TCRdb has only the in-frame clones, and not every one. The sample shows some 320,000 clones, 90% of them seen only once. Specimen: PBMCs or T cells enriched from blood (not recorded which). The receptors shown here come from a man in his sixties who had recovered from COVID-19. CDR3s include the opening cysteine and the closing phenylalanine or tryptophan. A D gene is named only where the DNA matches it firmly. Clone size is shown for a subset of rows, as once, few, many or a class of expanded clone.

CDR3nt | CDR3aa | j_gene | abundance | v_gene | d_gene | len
TGTGCCAGCGGTCCGGGAGCGAAGAATGAGCAGTTCTTC | CASGPGAKNEQFF | TRBJ2-1 | once | TRBV9 | - | 13
TGTGCCAGCAGTGAGGAGTACTCTGGAAACACCATATATTTT | CASSEEYSGNTIYF | TRBJ1-3 | - | TRBV2 | - | 14
TGTGCCAGCAGCGTAGAGATCGGGACAGCATATGGCTACACCTTC | CASSVEIGTAYGYTF | TRBJ1-2 | - | TRBV9 | TRBD1 | 15
TGTGCCAGCTCACCCCAACCCGGGACACTAAAAACAGATACGCAGTATTTT | CASSPQPGTLKTDTQYF | TRBJ2-3 | - | TRBV18 | - | 17
TGTGCCAGCAGCGTAGTCTCAAGCGGGTACCCAGAGACCCAGTACTTC | CASSVVSSGYPETQYF | TRBJ2-5 | - | TRBV9 | - | 16
TGTGCCACCAGCAGAGCACAGGGGGCGAAATCCTACGAGCAGTACTTC | CATSRAQGAKSYEQYF | TRBJ2-7 | - | TRBV15 | TRBD1 | 16
TGTGCCAGCAGCTTAGTCCAGGTTCAGTCACCCCTCCACTTT | CASSLVQVQSPLHF | TRBJ1-6 | - | TRBV7-9 | - | 14
TGTGCCAGCGGCAGGGGGCTAGGGACTGAAGCTTTCTTT | CASGRGLGTEAFF | TRBJ1-1 | - | TRBV19 | TRBD1 | 13
TGTGCCAGTAGTATAGGAACTAGCGGCTACGAGCAGTACTTC | CASSIGTSGYEQYF | TRBJ2-7 | - | TRBV19 | TRBD2 | 14
TGTGCCAGCAGCCAACGGACAGGGGGGAATGAAAAACTGTTTTTT | CASSQRTGGNEKLFF | TRBJ1-4 | few | TRBV14 | TRBD1 | 15
TGTGCCATCAGTGACCCCTATGAGGGGACACCGGGTGGAGAGCAGTACTTC | CAISDPYEGTPGGEQYF | TRBJ2-7 | - | TRBV10-3 | - | 17
TGTGCCAGTCATCCCGCCGGGACAGGGAACTCACCCCTCCACTTT | CASHPAGTGNSPLHF | TRBJ1-6 | - | TRBV19 | TRBD1 | 15
TGTGCCAGCAGTCGGACAGGGACGGTTAACTATGGCTACACCTTC | CASSRTGTVNYGYTF | TRBJ1-2 | - | TRBV6-5 | TRBD1 | 15
TGCGCCAGCAGCAGTACAATGAACACTGAAGCTTTCTTT | CASSSTMNTEAFF | TRBJ1-1 | - | TRBV5-1 | - | 13
TGTGCCAGCAGCTTAGTCGGCGGCGGCACTGAAGCTTTCTTT | CASSLVGGGTEAFF | TRBJ1-1 | - | TRBV7-2 | - | 14
TGCGCCAGCAAGTTTCGGTCAACTAATGAAAAACTGTTTTTT | CASKFRSTNEKLFF | TRBJ1-4 | - | TRBV5-1 | - | 14
TGTGCTAGCAGCTTTCTCAGACTAGCGGGAGGGCCGTTGTATGAGCAGTTCTTC | CASSFLRLAGGPLYEQFF | TRBJ2-1 | - | TRBV7-7 | TRBD2 | 18
TGTGCCAGCAGCTTAACTCTAAGAGGGACTCCTCCGGATACGCAGTATTTT | CASSLTLRGTPPDTQYF | TRBJ2-3 | - | TRBV7-9 | - | 17
TGTGCCTGGAGTCTGACTGCCGCGTTGGGCTACACCTTC | CAWSLTAALGYTF | TRBJ1-2 | - | TRBV30 | - | 13
TGTGCCAGTGACCCCACTGGGGAGGAGACCCAGTACTTC | CASDPTGEETQYF | TRBJ2-5 | - | TRBV19 | - | 13
TGTGCCAGCAGCTCACCAGCTGCGGGGGTCGGGCAGTACTTC | CASSSPAAGVGQYF | TRBJ2-7 | - | TRBV11-2 | TRBD2 | 14
TGTGCCAGCAGCTACAGCACCGGGGAGCTGTTTTTT | CASSYSTGELFF | TRBJ2-2 | - | TRBV5-5 | - | 12
TGCGCCAGCAGTGAGGGTCTGATGGCGGGAGGGAACAATGAGCAGTTCTTC | CASSEGLMAGGNNEQFF | TRBJ2-1 | - | TRBV10-1 | TRBD2 | 17
TGTGCCAGCAGCCCAGCAGGGTCCGAGAAACTGTTTTTT | CASSPAGSEKLFF | TRBJ1-4 | - | TRBV3-1/TRBV3-2 | - | 13
TGTGCCAGCAGCCTCCGTGGGTATAGCGGGATCTTCAATGAGCAGTTCTTC | CASSLRGYSGIFNEQFF | TRBJ2-1 | - | TRBV3-1/TRBV3-2 | TRBD2 | 17
TGTGCCAGCAGACCGGGACTACAAAACAATGAGCAGTTCTTC | CASRPGLQNNEQFF | TRBJ2-1 | once | TRBV3-1/TRBV3-2 | TRBD2 | 14
TGTGCCAGCAGCGTGCGTTACTCCTACGAGCAGTACTTC | CASSVRYSYEQYF | TRBJ2-7 | few | TRBV7-2 | - | 13
TGTGCCAGCAGCCAGAGGACAGGGTTGAGCGAGCAGTACTTC | CASSQRTGLSEQYF | TRBJ2-7 | - | TRBV11-1 | TRBD1 | 14
TGTGCCAGTAGTATCGGCAGGGGGACTTCACCCCTCCACTTT | CASSIGRGTSPLHF | TRBJ1-6 | - | TRBV19 | TRBD1 | 14
TGTGCCAGCAGCCAAGGGACTGGAGGAAACACCATATATTTT | CASSQGTGGNTIYF | TRBJ1-3 | - | TRBV11-1 | - | 14
TGCGCCAGCAGCCAAGGGAGAACTAACTATGGCTACACCTTC | CASSQGRTNYGYTF | TRBJ1-2 | - | TRBV4-1 | - | 14
TGTGCCAGTAGCACCCGGGACAGGGGGCGTAGTTCACCCCTCCACTTT | CASSTRDRGRSSPLHF | TRBJ1-6 | - | TRBV19 | TRBD1 | 16
TGTGCCAGCAGCCAGAGGTGGGACTTTTACGAGCAGTACTTC | CASSQRWDFYEQYF | TRBJ2-7 | - | TRBV11-2 | - | 14
TGTGCCAGCTCACCAGGTCAGGTGAACACTGAAGCTTTCTTT | CASSPGQVNTEAFF | TRBJ1-1 | - | TRBV18 | - | 14
TGCGCCAGCCGGCTAGCGGGAAACACCGGGGAGCTGTTTTTT | CASRLAGNTGELFF | TRBJ2-2 | once | TRBV5-1 | TRBD2 | 14
TGTGCCAGCAGTTACTTTTCCGGGGGCTACAATGAGCAGTTCTTC | CASSYFSGGYNEQFF | TRBJ2-1 | - | TRBV6-2/TRBV6-3 | - | 15
TGTGCCACCAGCCCTATGGAGTCCTATGGCTACACCTTC | CATSPMESYGYTF | TRBJ1-2 | - | TRBV15 | - | 13
TGTGCCAGTAGCTATACCAACTCCTACGAGCAGTACTTC | CASSYTNSYEQYF | TRBJ2-7 | - | TRBV19 | - | 13
TGCGCCAGCAGCCTGGGACAGCGCTCCTACGAGCAGTACTTC | CASSLGQRSYEQYF | TRBJ2-7 | - | TRBV5-1 | TRBD1 | 14
TGTGCCAGTAGTCCCCCAGGGGCAGGATATGGCTACACCTTC | CASSPPGAGYGYTF | TRBJ1-2 | - | TRBV19 | - | 14
TGTGCCAGCGGGGGACTAGCGGGAGTTCCTGGGGAGCTGTTTTTT | CASGGLAGVPGELFF | TRBJ2-2 | - | TRBV11-3 | TRBD2 | 15
TGCGCCAGCAGCTTGCGTACAGATACGCAGTATTTT | CASSLRTDTQYF | TRBJ2-3 | - | TRBV5-1 | - | 12
TGTGCCAGTAGTATCGCGCGACAGGCTGGCTATGGCTACACCTTC | CASSIARQAGYGYTF | TRBJ1-2 | - | TRBV19 | - | 15
TGTGCCAGCAGTGAATCAGGGGGCACTAATTCACCCCTCCACTTT | CASSESGGTNSPLHF | TRBJ1-6 | - | TRBV25-1 | TRBD1 | 15
TGTGCCAGTAGTAGGCAGACAATCGTGGATGGCTACACCTTC | CASSRQTIVDGYTF | TRBJ1-2 | - | TRBV19 | - | 14
TGTGCCAGCAGCTTAAAGAGGGGGATGAACACTGAAGCTTTCTTT | CASSLKRGMNTEAFF | TRBJ1-1 | few | TRBV7-8 | - | 15
TGTGCCAGCAGTACCAATCCCGGGGACTACAATGAGCAGTTCTTC | CASSTNPGDYNEQFF | TRBJ2-1 | - | TRBV27 | - | 15
TGTGCCAGCAGCAAAGGACGGGATAATCAGCCCCAGCATTTT | CASSKGRDNQPQHF | TRBJ1-5 | once | TRBV21-1 | - | 14
TGTGCCAGCAGCCTGAGGTTTAGCGGGGAGTACAATGAGCAGTTCTTC | CASSLRFSGEYNEQFF | TRBJ2-1 | - | TRBV7-8 | TRBD2 | 16
TGTGCCAGCAGTCCGGGACTAGCGGATGAGCAGTACTTC | CASSPGLADEQYF | TRBJ2-7 | - | TRBV6-5 | TRBD2 | 13
TGTGCCAGCAGTGAAGGCCCCGGGACAGGGTTCCACGAGCAGTACTTC | CASSEGPGTGFHEQYF | TRBJ2-7 | - | TRBV6-1 | TRBD1 | 16
TGTGCCAGCAGCCGGGGACAGGCACTCTATTCACCCCTCCACTTT | CASSRGQALYSPLHF | TRBJ1-6 | - | TRBV13 | TRBD1 | 15
TGCGCCAGCAGGGCGGCGTACAGGGGCCGCTCTTACAATGAGCAGTTCTTC | CASRAAYRGRSYNEQFF | TRBJ2-1 | few | TRBV5-1 | TRBD1 | 17
TGTGCCAGCAGCTTAAACAGGAACACTGAAGCTTTCTTT | CASSLNRNTEAFF | TRBJ1-1 | - | TRBV7-9 | - | 13
TGCAGCGTAGGACAGGGTTACACTGAAGCTTTCTTT | CSVGQGYTEAFF | TRBJ1-1 | - | TRBV29-1 | TRBD1 | 12
TGCGCCAGCCAGGGGTCGGGCTATGGCTACACCTTC | CASQGSGYGYTF | TRBJ1-2 | - | TRBV5-1 | - | 12
TGTGCTAGTGGTATTGACAGTTATCAGCCCCAGCATTTT | CASGIDSYQPQHF | TRBJ1-5 | - | TRBV12-5 | - | 13